This T cell receptor beta chain was obtained from a study of cytomegalovirus exposure and HLA in healthy donors. Study-level background: Early released data had 65 million to 100 million unique TCRs, all coming from HLA-typed donors.

On this clone itself: Its target is not known.

The PCR employed 60 Vbeta primers together with 13 Jbeta primers. The repertoire was sequenced with immunoSEQ multiplex PCR; TCRdb's copy has only in-frame clones and lacks some. The sample records around 130,000 clones, around 80% being singletons. Study findings and constraints: It emerged from a later analysis that several of the most significant clusters appeared to be linked to common viral pathogens. Analyzed later, most CMV-associated TCR beta chains appeared HLA-restricted. The authors later found HLA-associated TCR beta chains more clonally expanded than equally common others.

Trimming left V 0 bases short and J 8 bases short, with 7 bases between. Germline V gene lookup returns CDR1 LGHNA and CDR2 YSLEER. The CDR3 contains 12 residues. This receptor was taken from a woman aged 45-59 years in good health and CMV-seronegative. The chain joins TRBV4-3 to TRBJ1-1; no clear D. The material sequenced was PBMCs. CDR3 sequence reads: CASSQEGREAFF. The CDR3 nucleotides read TGCGCCAGCAGCCAAGAGGGCAGAGAAGCTTTCTTT.